Sequencing of this T cell receptor (beta chain) was carried out in a study of molecular identifiers for immune sequencing clone quantification. Broader study findings: Sizes of clones that are highly expanded could be underestimated (if identical TCR molecules share a barcode).

V shed 4 bases and J shed 4 bases, with 9 bases lying between them. The length of the CDR3 is 13 residues. Methods described previously, with TCR primers listed, were used for bulk TCR libraries. One entry per CDR3 protein results from TCRdb running MiXCR on the PCR reads. The data show roughly 65,000 distinct CDR3 sequences, less than 20% seen once. This clonotype was observed many times. The antigen is undetermined. Naive CD8 T cells were picked out by sorting for CD8+CD4-CCR7+CD45RA+. The source of this sequence is a human donor in good health. Some libraries in this study had Jurkat cell RNA spiked in. The chain is built from TRBV12-3 or TRBV12-4 and TRBJ2-3, with a tentative D call TRBD2 (5 bases). Specimen: naive CD8+ T cells from blood, with Jurkat cell RNA spiked in. Subset here: FACS-sorted CD8+CD4-CCR7+CD45RA+ naive T cells. The CDR3 reads CASSSVRADTQYF. In DNA form, the CDR3 reads TGTGCCAGCAGTTCTGTGAGGGCAGATACGCAGTATTTT.